This TCR beta chain came from a study of blood T cell repertoires in COVID-19. Looking at the study overall: From the United States, Italy and Spain came samples of acute and convalescent COVID-19. Nucleic acid was either cDNA or gDNA, and it came from T cells, B-cell-depleted T cells, or PBMCs.

This CDR3 has 14 residues. The junction had 2 bases not matched to a gene; V was cut back by 1 base and J by 6 bases. Germline V gene lookup returns CDR1 SGHTA and CDR2 FQGNSA. Here immunoSEQ multiplex PCR was the method, and the copy in TCRdb shows in-frame clones only, minus some. Of fewer than 70,000 clones in the sample, 89% were seen once. Sequencing was carried out using peripheral blood. This clonotype originated in a man aged 45-65 years with active COVID-19. V usage is TRBV7-2 and J usage is TRBJ2-2; 7 bases line up with TRBD2. CDR3 loop: CASSLGGGSGELFF. DNA of the CDR3: TGTGCCAGCAGCTTAGGGGGAGGGTCCGGGGAGCTGTTTTTT.